This TCR beta chain was profiled in a study of T cells after somatic rescue of genetic block. Libraries were prepared by immunoSEQ multiplex PCR; TCRdb keeps only in-frame clonotypes and omits some of them. The sample includes approximately 100,000 clones, more than 80% of them seen just once. Germline CDR1 and CDR2: SGHVS and FQNEAQ. V shed 1 base and J 7 bases; nucleotides not matched to a gene: 12. The CDR3 is 19 residues long. Sequenced sample: peripheral blood mononuclear cells (PBMCs). V gene TRBV7-8 combines with J gene TRBJ2-2, with 13 bases aligning to TRBD2. The TCR sequence derives from a woman aged 18-29 years. The CDR3 sequence: CASSLGPGTSGDAHGELFF. DNA for the CDR3: TGTGCCAGCAGCTTAGGCCCCGGGACTAGCGGGGACGCCCACGGGGAGCTGTTTTTT.